This is a list of T cell receptor beta chains from one sample in a study of cytomegalovirus exposure and HLA in healthy donors. Clones were sequenced by immunoSEQ multiplex PCR, and TCRdb holds only the in-frame ones, with some missing. The table records around 60,000 clones, about 94% of them present only once. The specimen sequenced was PBMCs. The receptors shown here come from a young man in good health and CMV-seropositive. Each CDR3 is given with its conserved first and last residue. The order of the fields is D gene, J gene, V gene, clone size, CDR3 protein, CDR3 DNA. D genes are given only for firm matches. Part of the rows lack a size; the others show once, few, many or a class for expanded clones.

>NA|TRBJ1-2|TRBV19|NA
CASSIFYLSTGNYGYTF
TGTGCCAGTAGTATTTTCTATTTGTCGACCGGGAACTATGGCTACACCTTC
>TRBD1|TRBJ2-4|TRBV5-1|NA
CASSRGQGNIQYF
TGCGCCAGCAGCAGAGGACAGGGAAACATTCAGTACTTC
>TRBD2|TRBJ2-3|TRBV7-3|NA
CASSPKGLAGVDTTDTQYF
TGTGCCAGCAGCCCAAAGGGACTAGCGGGAGTGGATACCACAGATACGCAGTATTTT
>NA|TRBJ2-1|TRBV7-9|once
CASSEPLGDLGISYNEQFF
TGTGCCAGCAGCGAACCCCTAGGCGATTTAGGAATTTCCTACAATGAGCAGTTCTTC
>NA|TRBJ1-5|TRBV6-1|NA
CASAQNSNQPQHF
TGTGCCAGCGCCCAGAATAGCAATCAGCCCCAGCATTTT
>NA|TRBJ1-1|TRBV6-5|once
CASNKYRAPDTEAFF
TGTGCCAGCAATAAGTACAGGGCTCCGGACACTGAAGCTTTCTTT
>TRBD1|TRBJ1-2|TRBV27|NA
CASSGTGGSGYTF
TGTGCCAGCAGCGGGACAGGGGGTAGTGGCTACACCTTC
>TRBD2|TRBJ2-1|TRBV2|few
CARETTSGSVNEQFF
TGTGCCAGAGAAACGACTAGCGGGAGTGTTAATGAGCAGTTCTTC
>NA|TRBJ1-6|TRBV4-1|NA
CASSQGARTYNSPLHF
TGCGCCAGCAGCCAGGGGGCCAGGACCTATAATTCACCCCTCCACTTT
>TRBD2|TRBJ2-1|TRBV25-1|NA
CASSEATSGSFRNEQFF
TGTGCCAGCAGTGAAGCGACTAGCGGGAGTTTTAGAAATGAGCAGTTCTTC
>NA|TRBJ1-2|TRBV5-4|NA
CASSLWQGLTGYTF
TGTGCCAGCAGCTTGTGGCAGGGTTTAACTGGCTACACCTTC
>TRBD1|TRBJ2-1|TRBV5-1|NA
CASSPVVLLPQGDPYNEQFF
TGCGCCAGCAGCCCGGTGGTTCTGTTGCCTCAGGGGGACCCCTACAATGAGCAGTTCTTC
>NA|TRBJ2-1|TRBV10-2|NA
CASSPDSSSYNEQFF
TGCGCCAGCAGTCCGGACTCGAGCTCCTACAATGAGCAGTTCTTC
>NA|TRBJ2-1|TRBV6-6|NA
CASRSPGSNNEQFF
TGTGCCAGCAGGTCCCCAGGGTCCAACAATGAGCAGTTCTTC
>TRBD1|TRBJ2-7|TRBV7-8|NA
CASSPWTGGRGEQYF
TGTGCCAGCAGCCCGTGGACAGGGGGCCGGGGCGAGCAGTACTTC
>TRBD1|TRBJ2-7|TRBV11-2|NA
CASSLWTGMTHEQYF
TGTGCCAGCAGCCTCTGGACAGGGATGACCCATGAGCAGTACTTC
>NA|TRBJ2-1|TRBV9|NA
CASSVFGHLYNEQFF
TGTGCCAGCAGCGTATTCGGACACCTTTACAATGAGCAGTTCTTC
>TRBD2|TRBJ2-7|TRBV6-4|NA
CANKQLAGLYEQYF
TGTGCCAACAAACAACTAGCGGGGTTATACGAGCAGTACTTC
>TRBD1|TRBJ2-1|TRBV7-3|few
CASSLGQVNEQFF
TGTGCCAGCAGCCTTGGACAGGTGAATGAGCAGTTCTTC
>TRBD2|TRBJ2-5|TRBV5-1|NA
CASSPTSGLAGGGKTQYF
TGCGCCAGCAGCCCGACCTCGGGACTAGCGGGGGGGGGAAAGACCCAGTACTTC
>NA|TRBJ1-2|TRBV27|NA
CASSSLLSGGWDGYTF
TGTGCCAGCAGTTCCCTCCTCTCGGGGGGCTGGGATGGCTACACCTTC
>TRBD2|TRBJ2-1|TRBV4-2|NA
CASSQVASGNEQFF
TGTGCCAGCAGCCAAGTTGCTAGCGGGAACGAGCAGTTCTTC
>NA|TRBJ1-3|TRBV6-1|NA
CASANGGSGNTIYF
TGTGCCAGCGCGAACGGCGGCTCTGGAAACACCATATATTTT
>NA|TRBJ2-3|TRBV7-2|NA
CASSSTREVTDTQYF
TGTGCCAGCAGCTCCACTCGAGAGGTCACAGATACGCAGTATTTT
>NA|TRBJ2-1|TRBV7-3|once
CASSPYTENEQFF
TGTGCCAGCAGCCCCTATACAGAAAATGAGCAGTTCTTC
>NA|TRBJ2-3|TRBV7-9|NA
CASSPRTLDTQYF
TGTGCCAGCAGCCCCCGGACTCTGGATACGCAGTATTTT
>TRBD1|TRBJ1-3|TRBV9|NA
CASSGRDRGRNTIYF
TGTGCCAGCAGCGGCCGGGACAGGGGAAGAAACACCATATATTTT
>TRBD1|TRBJ1-1|TRBV4-1|NA
CASSQGGTGITEAFF
TGCGCCAGCAGCCAAGGGGGGACAGGGATAACTGAAGCTTTCTTT
>NA|TRBJ2-2|TRBV7-8|NA
CASSLLIQGPGELFF
TGTGCCAGCAGCCTCTTGATACAGGGTCCCGGGGAGCTGTTTTTT
>NA|TRBJ2-3|TRBV7-3|NA
CASSFRGSTDTQYF
TGTGCCAGCAGCTTCCGGGGAAGCACAGATACGCAGTATTTT
>NA|TRBJ2-5|TRBV11-1|once
CASSSDSYQETQYF
TGTGCCAGCAGCTCGGACAGCTACCAAGAGACCCAGTACTTC
>NA|TRBJ1-1|TRBV6-1|NA
CASMRTAMNTEAFF
TGTGCCAGCATGAGGACAGCCATGAACACTGAAGCTTTCTTT
>NA|TRBJ1-1|TRBV2|NA
CASSADMNTEAFF
TGTGCCAGCAGTGCGGACATGAACACTGAAGCTTTCTTT
>TRBD1|TRBJ2-7|TRBV12-5|NA
CASGLVTGTGVYEQYF
TGTGCTAGTGGTTTGGTAACCGGGACAGGGGTATACGAGCAGTACTTC
>TRBD1|TRBJ1-2|TRBV9|NA
CASSALGALTRQGEYGYTF
TGTGCCAGCAGCGCCCTGGGAGCCCTGACCCGACAGGGTGAATATGGCTACACCTTC
>NA|TRBJ2-1|TRBV28|NA
CASSPRDTLKYNEQFF
TGTGCCAGCAGTCCTCGGGACACCCTAAAGTACAATGAGCAGTTCTTC
>TRBD1|TRBJ2-7|TRBV5-5|NA
CASSLTGTGLTYYEQYF
TGTGCCAGCAGCTTAACCGGGACAGGGCTTACCTACTACGAGCAGTACTTC
>TRBD2|TRBJ2-2|TRBV9|once
CASSGGLAGGTGELFF
TGTGCCAGCAGCGGAGGACTAGCGGGGGGGACCGGGGAGCTGTTTTTT
>NA|TRBJ1-2|TRBV28|NA
CASSLYPGYGYTF
TGTGCCAGCAGTTTATACCCAGGGTATGGCTACACCTTC
>NA|TRBJ1-2|TRBV18|NA
CASSPPLAGANGYTF
TGTGCCAGCTCACCACCGTTGGCAGGGGCCAATGGCTACACCTTC
>NA|TRBJ1-5|TRBV7-2|NA
CASSYRGNQPQHF
TGTGCCAGCAGTTACAGGGGCAATCAGCCCCAGCATTTT
>NA|TRBJ1-2|TRBV5-1|NA
CASSLASGANYGYTF
TGCGCCAGCAGCTTGGCGTCAGGGGCTAACTATGGCTACACCTTC
>TRBD1|TRBJ1-1|TRBV9|NA
CASSVGTYFDGTGFSTEAFF
TGTGCCAGCAGCGTAGGAACCTATTTTGACGGGACAGGGTTCAGTACTGAAGCTTTCTTT
>NA|TRBJ1-2|TRBV7-9|few
CASSLRETGYGYTF
TGTGCCAGCAGCTTGCGGGAGACGGGCTATGGCTACACCTTC
>TRBD2|TRBJ2-1|TRBV6-1|NA
CASSELVSGNYNEQFF
TGTGCCAGCAGTGAATTGGTAAGCGGGAACTACAATGAGCAGTTCTTC
>NA|TRBJ1-2|TRBV7-2|NA
CASSSMAGRGYTF
TGTGCCAGCAGCTCAATGGCTGGGAGGGGCTACACCTTC
>NA|TRBJ2-7|TRBV9|NA
CASSPGSTGSNEQYF
TGTGCCAGCAGCCCAGGGAGTACAGGGTCGAACGAGCAGTACTTC
>NA|TRBJ1-1|TRBV18|NA
CASSPLDGLQGIGTEAFF
TGTGCCAGCTCACCACTCGATGGGTTACAGGGAATAGGCACTGAAGCTTTCTTT
>NA|TRBJ1-4|TRBV19|NA
CASRGVGVVTNEKLFF
TGTGCCAGTAGGGGCGTGGGCGTGGTAACTAATGAAAAACTGTTTTTT
>NA|TRBJ1-2|TRBV5-6|NA
CASSSTAGYGYTF
TGTGCCAGCAGTTCGACAGCAGGCTATGGCTACACCTTC
>NA|TRBJ2-1|TRBV19|NA
CASSDPGDSYNEQFF
TGTGCCAGTAGTGACCCGGGGGACTCCTACAATGAGCAGTTCTTC
>NA|TRBJ1-1|TRBV10-3|NA
CAISESSRDTEAFF
TGTGCCATCAGTGAGTCGAGCAGGGACACTGAAGCTTTCTTT
>TRBD1|TRBJ1-1|TRBV30|NA
CAWREQGYTEAFF
TGTGCCTGGAGGGAACAGGGGTACACTGAAGCTTTCTTT